What follows describes a single TCR beta chain. The data are from a study of blood T cell repertoires in COVID-19. Study information: Nucleic acid was either cDNA or gDNA, and it came from T cells, B-cell-depleted T cells, or PBMCs.

The V gene's germline CDR1 is SEHNR and CDR2 FQNEAQ (reference sequence). The CDR3 contains 16 residues. Trimming shortened V by 5 bases and J by 0 bases, and 14 bases separated the two germline ends. Only in-frame clones appear in the TCRdb table, and some are missing; sequencing was by immunoSEQ multiplex PCR. The table shows over 600,000 clones, with 85% to 90% occurring only once. Sequencing was carried out using peripheral blood. The origin of this receptor is a woman under 30 with acute or convalescent COVID-19. V and J are TRBV7-9 and TRBJ1-5; a weak D match, TRBD1 (6 bases). The CDR3 reads CASSTSLQGSNQPQHF. The CDR3, as DNA: TGTGCCAGCAGCACGAGCTTACAGGGTAGCAATCAGCCCCAGCATTTT.